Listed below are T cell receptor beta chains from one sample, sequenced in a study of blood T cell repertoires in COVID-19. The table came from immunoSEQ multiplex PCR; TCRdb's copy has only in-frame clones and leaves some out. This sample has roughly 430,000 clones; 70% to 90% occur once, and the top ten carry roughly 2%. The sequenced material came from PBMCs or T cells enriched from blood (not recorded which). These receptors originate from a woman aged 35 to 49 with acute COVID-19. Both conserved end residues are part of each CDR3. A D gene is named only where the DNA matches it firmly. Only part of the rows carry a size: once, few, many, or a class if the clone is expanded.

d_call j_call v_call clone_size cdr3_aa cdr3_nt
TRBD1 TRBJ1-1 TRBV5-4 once CASSKGQGAREAFF TGTGCCAGCAGCAAGGGACAGGGGGCGAGAGAAGCTTTCTTT
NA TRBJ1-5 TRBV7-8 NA CASSPLDRVGGQPQHF TGTGCCAGCAGCCCCCTTGACCGGGTAGGAGGGCAGCCCCAGCATTTT
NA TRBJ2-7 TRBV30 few CAWRPGQTQPGEQYF TGTGCCTGGAGACCCGGACAGACTCAGCCTGGCGAGCAGTACTTC
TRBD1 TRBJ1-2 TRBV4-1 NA CASSQNHDRAYGYTF TGCGCCAGCAGCCAAAATCACGACAGGGCTTATGGCTACACCTTC
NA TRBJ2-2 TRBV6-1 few CASSEFARNTGELFF TGTGCCAGCAGTGAATTTGCGCGGAACACCGGGGAGCTGTTTTTT
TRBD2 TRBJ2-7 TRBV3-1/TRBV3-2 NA CASSQVSGGYEQYF TGTGCCAGCAGCCAAGTTTCGGGAGGCTACGAGCAGTACTTC
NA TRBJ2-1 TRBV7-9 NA CASSLGLVPFF TGTGCCAGCAGCTTAGGACTAGTGCCGTTCTTC
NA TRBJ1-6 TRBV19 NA CASSMGLYNSPLHF TGTGCCAGTAGTATGGGCCTCTATAATTCACCCCTCCACTTT
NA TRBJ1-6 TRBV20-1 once CSASRGNSPLHF TGCAGTGCTAGTCGGGGGAATTCACCCCTCCACTTT
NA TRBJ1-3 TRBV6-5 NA CASRGAGNTIYF TGTGCCAGCAGGGGAGCTGGAAACACCATATATTTT
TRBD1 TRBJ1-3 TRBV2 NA CASSQQGARGNTIYF TGTGCCAGCAGTCAACAGGGGGCGCGGGGAAACACCATATATTTT
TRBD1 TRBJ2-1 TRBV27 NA CASSLRTGYNEQFF TGTGCCAGCAGTTTAAGGACAGGGTACAATGAGCAGTTCTTC
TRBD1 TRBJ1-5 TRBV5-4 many CASSADRDQPQHF TGTGCCAGCAGCGCGGACAGGGATCAGCCCCAGCATTTT
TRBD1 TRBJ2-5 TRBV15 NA CATSTMGQGEETQYF TGTGCCACCAGCACTATGGGACAGGGGGAAGAGACCCAGTACTTC
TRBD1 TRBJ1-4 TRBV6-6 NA CASSSDRGRANEKLFF TGTGCCAGCAGTTCAGACAGGGGAAGGGCTAATGAAAAACTGTTTTTT
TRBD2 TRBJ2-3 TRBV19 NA CASSIPRGGGTDTQYF TGTGCCAGTAGTATCCCTCGGGGGGGAGGCACAGATACGCAGTATTTT
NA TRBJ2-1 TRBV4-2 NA CASSQDRTDYNEQFF TGTGCCAGCAGCCAAGATCGTACAGACTACAATGAGCAGTTCTTC
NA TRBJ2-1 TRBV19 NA CASSIVGQGGYNEQFF TGTGCCAGTAGTATAGTAGGGCAGGGAGGCTACAATGAGCAGTTCTTC
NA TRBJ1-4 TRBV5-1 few CASSLDGATNEKLFF TGCGCCAGCAGCTTGGACGGAGCAACTAATGAAAAACTGTTTTTT
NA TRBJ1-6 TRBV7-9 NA CASSLESGNSPLHF TGTGCCAGCAGCTTGGAATCAGGGAATTCACCCCTCCACTTT
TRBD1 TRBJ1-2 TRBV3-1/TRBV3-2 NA CASSQASGQSYGYTF TGTGCCAGCAGCCAAGCATCGGGACAGAGCTATGGCTACACCTTC
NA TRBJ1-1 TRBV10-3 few CAISGANTEAFF TGTGCCATCAGTGGGGCGAACACTGAAGCTTTCTTT